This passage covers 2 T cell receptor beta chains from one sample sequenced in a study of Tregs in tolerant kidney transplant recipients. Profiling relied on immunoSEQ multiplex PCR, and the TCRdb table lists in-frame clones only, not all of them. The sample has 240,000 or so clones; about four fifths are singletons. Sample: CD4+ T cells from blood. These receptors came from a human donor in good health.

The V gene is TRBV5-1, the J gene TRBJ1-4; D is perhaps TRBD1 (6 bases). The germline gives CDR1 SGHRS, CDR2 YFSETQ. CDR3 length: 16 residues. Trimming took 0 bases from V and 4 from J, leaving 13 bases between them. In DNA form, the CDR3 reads TGCGCCAGCAGCTTGGAGGCCGACAGGATTAATGAAAAACTGTTTTTT. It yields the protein CASSLEADRINEKLFF. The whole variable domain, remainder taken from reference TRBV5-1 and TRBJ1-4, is KAGVTQTPRYLIKTRGQQVTLSCSPISGHRSVSWYQQTPGQGLQFLFEYFSETQRNKGNFPGRFSGRQFSNSRSEMNVSTLELGDSALYLCASSLEADRINEKLFFGSGTQLSVL.

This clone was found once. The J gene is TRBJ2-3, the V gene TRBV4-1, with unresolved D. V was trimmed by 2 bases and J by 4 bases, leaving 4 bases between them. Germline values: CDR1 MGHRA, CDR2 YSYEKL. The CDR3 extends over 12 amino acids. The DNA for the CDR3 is TGCGCCAGCAGCCAATCGCCAGATACGCAGTATTTT. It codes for CASSQSPDTQYF.